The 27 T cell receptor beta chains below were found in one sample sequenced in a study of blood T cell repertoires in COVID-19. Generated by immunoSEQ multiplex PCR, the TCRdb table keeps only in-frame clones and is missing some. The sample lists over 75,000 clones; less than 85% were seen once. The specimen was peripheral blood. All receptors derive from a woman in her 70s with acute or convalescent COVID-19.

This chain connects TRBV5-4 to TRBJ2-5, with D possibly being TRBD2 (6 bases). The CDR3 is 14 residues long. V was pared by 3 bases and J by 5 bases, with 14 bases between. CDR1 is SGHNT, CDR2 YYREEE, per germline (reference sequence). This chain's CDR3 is CASSSGLLLETQYF. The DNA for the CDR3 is TGTGCCAGCAGCTCGGGACTCCTCTTGGAGACCCAGTACTTC.

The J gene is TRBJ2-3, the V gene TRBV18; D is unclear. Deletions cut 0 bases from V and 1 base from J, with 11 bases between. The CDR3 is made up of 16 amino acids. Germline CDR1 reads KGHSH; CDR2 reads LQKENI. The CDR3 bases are TGTGCCAGCTCACCACCGCGGCGGATCCGCACAGATACGCAGTATTTT. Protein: CASSPPRRIRTDTQYF.

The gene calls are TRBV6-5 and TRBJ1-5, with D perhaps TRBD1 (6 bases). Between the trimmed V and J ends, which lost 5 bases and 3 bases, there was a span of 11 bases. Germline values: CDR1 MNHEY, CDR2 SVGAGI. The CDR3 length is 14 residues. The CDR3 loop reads CASSTDRTNQPQHF. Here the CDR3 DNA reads TGTGCCAGCAGTACCGACAGGACCAATCAGCCCCAGCATTTT.

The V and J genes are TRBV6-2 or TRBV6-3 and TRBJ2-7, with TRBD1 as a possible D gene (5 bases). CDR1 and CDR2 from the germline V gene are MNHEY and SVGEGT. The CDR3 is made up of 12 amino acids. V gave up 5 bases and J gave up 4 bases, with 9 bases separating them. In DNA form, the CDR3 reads TGTGCCAGCAGTACAGGTGTGTACGAGCAGTACTTC. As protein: CASSTGVYEQYF.

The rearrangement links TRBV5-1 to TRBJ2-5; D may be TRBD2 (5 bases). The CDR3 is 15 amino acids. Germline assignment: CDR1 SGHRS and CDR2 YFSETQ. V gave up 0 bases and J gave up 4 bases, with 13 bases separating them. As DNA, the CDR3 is TGCGCCAGCAGCTTGGGGCCTAGCCCAGGAGAGACCCAGTACTTC. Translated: CASSLGPSPGETQYF.

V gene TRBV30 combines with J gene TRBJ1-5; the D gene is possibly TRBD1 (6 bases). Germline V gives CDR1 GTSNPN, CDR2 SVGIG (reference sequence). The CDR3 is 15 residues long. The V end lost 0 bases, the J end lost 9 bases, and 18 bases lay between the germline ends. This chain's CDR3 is CAWSVAGPVGGPQHF. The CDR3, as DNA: TGTGCCTGGAGTGTAGCGGGGCCCGTAGGGGGGCCCCAGCATTTT.

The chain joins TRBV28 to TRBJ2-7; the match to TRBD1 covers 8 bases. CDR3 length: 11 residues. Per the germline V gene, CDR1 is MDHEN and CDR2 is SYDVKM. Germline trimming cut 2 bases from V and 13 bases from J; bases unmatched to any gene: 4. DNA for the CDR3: TGTGCCAGCAGTTTAGGACAGGGTAAATACTTC. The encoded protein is CASSLGQGKYF. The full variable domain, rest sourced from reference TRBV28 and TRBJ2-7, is DVKVTQSSRYLVKRTGEKVFLECVQDMDHENMFWYRQDPGLGLRLIYFSYDVKMKEKGDIPEGYSVSREKKERFSLILESASTNQTSMYLCASSLGQGKYFGPGTRLTVT.

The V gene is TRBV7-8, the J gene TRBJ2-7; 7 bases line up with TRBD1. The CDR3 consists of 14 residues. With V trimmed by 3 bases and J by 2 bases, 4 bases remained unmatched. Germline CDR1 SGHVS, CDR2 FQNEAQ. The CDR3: CASSFRQGPYEQYF. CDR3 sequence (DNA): TGTGCCAGCAGCTTCCGACAGGGCCCCTACGAGCAGTACTTC.

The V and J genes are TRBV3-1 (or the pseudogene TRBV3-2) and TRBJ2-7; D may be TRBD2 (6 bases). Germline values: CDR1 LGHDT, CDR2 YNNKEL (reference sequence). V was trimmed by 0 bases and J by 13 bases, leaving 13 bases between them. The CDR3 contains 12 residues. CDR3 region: CASSQDEGTLYF. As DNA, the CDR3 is TGTGCCAGCAGCCAAGACGAGGGGACTTTATACTTC.

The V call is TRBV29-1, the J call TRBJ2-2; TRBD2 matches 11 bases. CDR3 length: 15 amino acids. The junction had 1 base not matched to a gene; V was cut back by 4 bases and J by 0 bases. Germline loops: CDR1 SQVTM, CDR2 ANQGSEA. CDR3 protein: CSVVTSGANTGELFF. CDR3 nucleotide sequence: TGCAGCGTTGTGACTAGCGGGGCGAACACCGGGGAGCTGTTTTTT.

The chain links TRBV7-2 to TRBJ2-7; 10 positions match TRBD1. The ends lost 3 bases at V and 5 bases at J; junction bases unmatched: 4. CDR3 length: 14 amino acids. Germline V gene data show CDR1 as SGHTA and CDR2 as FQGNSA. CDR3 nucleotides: TGTGCCAGCAGCTTCACGGGACAGGGGAACGAGCAGTACTTC. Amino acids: CASSFTGQGNEQYF.

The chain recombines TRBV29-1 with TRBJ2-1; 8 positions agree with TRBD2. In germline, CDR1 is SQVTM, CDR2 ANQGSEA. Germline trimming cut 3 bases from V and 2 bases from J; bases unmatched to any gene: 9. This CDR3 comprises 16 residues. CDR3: CSVDGSGVNPYNEQFF. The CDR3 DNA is TGCAGCGTTGATGGTAGCGGGGTAAACCCCTACAATGAGCAGTTCTTC.

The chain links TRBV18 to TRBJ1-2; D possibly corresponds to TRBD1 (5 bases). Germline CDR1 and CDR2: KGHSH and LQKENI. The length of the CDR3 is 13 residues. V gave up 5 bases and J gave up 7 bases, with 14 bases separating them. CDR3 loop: CASSFTQGGGYTF. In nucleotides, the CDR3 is TGTGCCAGCTCATTCACGCAGGGCGGTGGCTACACCTTC. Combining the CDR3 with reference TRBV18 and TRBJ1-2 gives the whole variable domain NAGVMQNPRHLVRRRGQEARLRCSPMKGHSHVYWYRQLPEEGLKFMVYLQKENIIDESGMPKERFSAEFPKEGPSILRIQQVVRGDSAAYFCASSFTQGGGYTFGSGTRLTVV.

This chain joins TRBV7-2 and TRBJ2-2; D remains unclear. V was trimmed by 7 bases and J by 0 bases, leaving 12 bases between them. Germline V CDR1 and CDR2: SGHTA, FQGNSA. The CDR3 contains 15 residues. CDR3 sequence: CASTPESSNTGELFF. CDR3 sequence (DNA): TGTGCCAGCACCCCAGAATCGTCGAACACCGGGGAGCTGTTTTTT.

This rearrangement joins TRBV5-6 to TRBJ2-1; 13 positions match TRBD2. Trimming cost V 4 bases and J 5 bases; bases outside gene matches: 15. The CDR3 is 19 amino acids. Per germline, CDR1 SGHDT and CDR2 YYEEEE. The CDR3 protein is CASSPGTATSGRLHNEQFF. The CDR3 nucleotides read TGTGCCAGCAGCCCAGGGACCGCGACTAGCGGGAGGTTGCACAATGAGCAGTTCTTC.

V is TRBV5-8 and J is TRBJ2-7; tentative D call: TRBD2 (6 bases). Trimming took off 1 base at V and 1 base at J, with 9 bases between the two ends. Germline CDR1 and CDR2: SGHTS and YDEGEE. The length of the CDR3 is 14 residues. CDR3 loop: CASSLWAGSYEQYF. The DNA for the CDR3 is TGTGCCAGCAGCTTGTGGGCGGGATCCTACGAGCAGTACTTC.

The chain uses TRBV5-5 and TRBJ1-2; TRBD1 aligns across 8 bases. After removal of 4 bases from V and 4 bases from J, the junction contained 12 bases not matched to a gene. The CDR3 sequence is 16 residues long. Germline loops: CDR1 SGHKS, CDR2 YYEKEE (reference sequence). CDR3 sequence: CASSQTSQGAGYGYTF. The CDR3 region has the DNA TGTGCCAGCAGCCAGACAAGTCAGGGGGCTGGCTATGGCTACACCTTC.

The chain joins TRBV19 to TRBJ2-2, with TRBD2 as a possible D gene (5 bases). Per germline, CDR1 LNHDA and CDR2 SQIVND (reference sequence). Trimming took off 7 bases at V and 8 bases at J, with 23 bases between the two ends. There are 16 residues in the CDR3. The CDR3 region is CASTKGGGRLGGELFF. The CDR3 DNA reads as TGTGCCAGTACCAAAGGAGGCGGGCGGCTTGGAGGGGAGCTGTTTTTT.

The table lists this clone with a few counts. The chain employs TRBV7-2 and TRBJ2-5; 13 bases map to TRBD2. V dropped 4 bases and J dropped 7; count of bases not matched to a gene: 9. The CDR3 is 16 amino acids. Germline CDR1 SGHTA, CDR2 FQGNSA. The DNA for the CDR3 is TGTGCCAGCAGCTACGGGACTAGCGGGACCTTGGGGACCCAGTACTTC. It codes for CASSYGTSGTLGTQYF.

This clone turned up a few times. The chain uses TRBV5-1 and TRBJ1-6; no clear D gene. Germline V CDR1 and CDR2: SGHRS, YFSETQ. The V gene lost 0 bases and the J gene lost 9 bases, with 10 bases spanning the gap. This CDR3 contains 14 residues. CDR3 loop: CASSLAGATSPLHF. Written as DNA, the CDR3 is TGCGCCAGCAGCTTGGCAGGTGCGACTTCACCCCTCCACTTT.

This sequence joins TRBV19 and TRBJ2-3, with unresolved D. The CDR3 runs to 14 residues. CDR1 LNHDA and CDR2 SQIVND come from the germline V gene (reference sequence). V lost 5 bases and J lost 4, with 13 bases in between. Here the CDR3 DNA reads TGTGCCAGTAGTCCTACCTTATCCGCAGATACGCAGTATTTT. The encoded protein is CASSPTLSADTQYF. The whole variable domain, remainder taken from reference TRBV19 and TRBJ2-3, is DGGITQSPKYLFRKEGQNVTLSCEQNLNHDAMYWYRQDPGQGLRLIYYSQIVNDFQKGDIAEGYSVSREKKESFPLTVTSAQKNPTAFYLCASSPTLSADTQYFGPGTRLTVL.

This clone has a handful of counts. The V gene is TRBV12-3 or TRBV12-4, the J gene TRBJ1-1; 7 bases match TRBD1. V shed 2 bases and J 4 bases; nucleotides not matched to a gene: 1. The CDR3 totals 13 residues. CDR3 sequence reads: CASSLTGVTEAFF. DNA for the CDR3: TGTGCCAGCAGTTTAACAGGGGTCACTGAAGCTTTCTTT.

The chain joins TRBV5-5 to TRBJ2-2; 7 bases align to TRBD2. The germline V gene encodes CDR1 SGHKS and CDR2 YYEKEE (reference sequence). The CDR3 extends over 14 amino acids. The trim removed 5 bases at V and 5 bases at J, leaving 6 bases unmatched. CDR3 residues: CASSGGEGTGELFF. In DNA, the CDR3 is TGTGCCAGCAGTGGAGGGGAGGGGACCGGGGAGCTGTTTTTT.

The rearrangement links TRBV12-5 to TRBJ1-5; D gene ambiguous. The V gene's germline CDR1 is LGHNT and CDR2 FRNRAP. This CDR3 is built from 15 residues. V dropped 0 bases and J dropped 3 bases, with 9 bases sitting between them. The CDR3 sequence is CASGLVPQTNQPQHF. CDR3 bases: TGTGCTAGTGGTTTGGTACCACAAACCAATCAGCCCCAGCATTTT.

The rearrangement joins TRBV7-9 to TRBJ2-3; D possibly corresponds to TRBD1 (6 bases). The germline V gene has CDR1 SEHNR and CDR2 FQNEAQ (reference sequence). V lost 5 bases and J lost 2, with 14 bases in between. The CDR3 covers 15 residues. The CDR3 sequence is CASSPLGGFTDTQYF. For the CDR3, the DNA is TGTGCCAGCAGCCCCCTAGGGGGATTCACAGATACGCAGTATTTT.

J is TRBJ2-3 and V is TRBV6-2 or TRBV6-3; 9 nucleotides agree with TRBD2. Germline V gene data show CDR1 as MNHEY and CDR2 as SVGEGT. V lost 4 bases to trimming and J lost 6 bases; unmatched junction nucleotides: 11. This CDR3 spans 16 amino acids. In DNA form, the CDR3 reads TGTGCCAGCAGTTTGGGGACTAGCCGGAGCTCGGATACGCAGTATTTT. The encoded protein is CASSLGTSRSSDTQYF.

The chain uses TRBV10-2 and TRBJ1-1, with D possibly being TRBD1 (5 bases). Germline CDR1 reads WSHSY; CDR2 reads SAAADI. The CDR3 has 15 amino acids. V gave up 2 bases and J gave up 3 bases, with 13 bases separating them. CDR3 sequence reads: CASSEDGGDYTEAFF. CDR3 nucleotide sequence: TGCGCCAGCAGTGAGGACGGGGGGGACTACACTGAAGCTTTCTTT.